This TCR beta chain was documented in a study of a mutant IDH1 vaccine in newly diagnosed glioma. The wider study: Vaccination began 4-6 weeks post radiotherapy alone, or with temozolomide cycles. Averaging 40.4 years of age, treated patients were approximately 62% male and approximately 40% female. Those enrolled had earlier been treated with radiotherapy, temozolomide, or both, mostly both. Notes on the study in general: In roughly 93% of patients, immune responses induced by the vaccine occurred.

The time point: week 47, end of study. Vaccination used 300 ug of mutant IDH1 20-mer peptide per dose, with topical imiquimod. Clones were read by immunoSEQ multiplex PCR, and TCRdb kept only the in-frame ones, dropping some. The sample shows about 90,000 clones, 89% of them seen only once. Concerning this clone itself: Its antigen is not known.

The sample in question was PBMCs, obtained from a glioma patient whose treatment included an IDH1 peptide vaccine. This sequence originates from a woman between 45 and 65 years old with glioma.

The CDR3 loop reads CASSAGVTDTQYF. In DNA, the CDR3 is TGTGCCAGCAGCGCAGGGGTCACAGATACGCAGTATTTT. V is TRBV7-3 and J is TRBJ2-3; TRBD1 might be the D (6 bases). This CDR3 comprises 13 residues. The germline CDR1 and CDR2 sequences are SGHTA and FQGTGA. V was trimmed by 5 bases and J by 2 bases, leaving 8 bases between them.